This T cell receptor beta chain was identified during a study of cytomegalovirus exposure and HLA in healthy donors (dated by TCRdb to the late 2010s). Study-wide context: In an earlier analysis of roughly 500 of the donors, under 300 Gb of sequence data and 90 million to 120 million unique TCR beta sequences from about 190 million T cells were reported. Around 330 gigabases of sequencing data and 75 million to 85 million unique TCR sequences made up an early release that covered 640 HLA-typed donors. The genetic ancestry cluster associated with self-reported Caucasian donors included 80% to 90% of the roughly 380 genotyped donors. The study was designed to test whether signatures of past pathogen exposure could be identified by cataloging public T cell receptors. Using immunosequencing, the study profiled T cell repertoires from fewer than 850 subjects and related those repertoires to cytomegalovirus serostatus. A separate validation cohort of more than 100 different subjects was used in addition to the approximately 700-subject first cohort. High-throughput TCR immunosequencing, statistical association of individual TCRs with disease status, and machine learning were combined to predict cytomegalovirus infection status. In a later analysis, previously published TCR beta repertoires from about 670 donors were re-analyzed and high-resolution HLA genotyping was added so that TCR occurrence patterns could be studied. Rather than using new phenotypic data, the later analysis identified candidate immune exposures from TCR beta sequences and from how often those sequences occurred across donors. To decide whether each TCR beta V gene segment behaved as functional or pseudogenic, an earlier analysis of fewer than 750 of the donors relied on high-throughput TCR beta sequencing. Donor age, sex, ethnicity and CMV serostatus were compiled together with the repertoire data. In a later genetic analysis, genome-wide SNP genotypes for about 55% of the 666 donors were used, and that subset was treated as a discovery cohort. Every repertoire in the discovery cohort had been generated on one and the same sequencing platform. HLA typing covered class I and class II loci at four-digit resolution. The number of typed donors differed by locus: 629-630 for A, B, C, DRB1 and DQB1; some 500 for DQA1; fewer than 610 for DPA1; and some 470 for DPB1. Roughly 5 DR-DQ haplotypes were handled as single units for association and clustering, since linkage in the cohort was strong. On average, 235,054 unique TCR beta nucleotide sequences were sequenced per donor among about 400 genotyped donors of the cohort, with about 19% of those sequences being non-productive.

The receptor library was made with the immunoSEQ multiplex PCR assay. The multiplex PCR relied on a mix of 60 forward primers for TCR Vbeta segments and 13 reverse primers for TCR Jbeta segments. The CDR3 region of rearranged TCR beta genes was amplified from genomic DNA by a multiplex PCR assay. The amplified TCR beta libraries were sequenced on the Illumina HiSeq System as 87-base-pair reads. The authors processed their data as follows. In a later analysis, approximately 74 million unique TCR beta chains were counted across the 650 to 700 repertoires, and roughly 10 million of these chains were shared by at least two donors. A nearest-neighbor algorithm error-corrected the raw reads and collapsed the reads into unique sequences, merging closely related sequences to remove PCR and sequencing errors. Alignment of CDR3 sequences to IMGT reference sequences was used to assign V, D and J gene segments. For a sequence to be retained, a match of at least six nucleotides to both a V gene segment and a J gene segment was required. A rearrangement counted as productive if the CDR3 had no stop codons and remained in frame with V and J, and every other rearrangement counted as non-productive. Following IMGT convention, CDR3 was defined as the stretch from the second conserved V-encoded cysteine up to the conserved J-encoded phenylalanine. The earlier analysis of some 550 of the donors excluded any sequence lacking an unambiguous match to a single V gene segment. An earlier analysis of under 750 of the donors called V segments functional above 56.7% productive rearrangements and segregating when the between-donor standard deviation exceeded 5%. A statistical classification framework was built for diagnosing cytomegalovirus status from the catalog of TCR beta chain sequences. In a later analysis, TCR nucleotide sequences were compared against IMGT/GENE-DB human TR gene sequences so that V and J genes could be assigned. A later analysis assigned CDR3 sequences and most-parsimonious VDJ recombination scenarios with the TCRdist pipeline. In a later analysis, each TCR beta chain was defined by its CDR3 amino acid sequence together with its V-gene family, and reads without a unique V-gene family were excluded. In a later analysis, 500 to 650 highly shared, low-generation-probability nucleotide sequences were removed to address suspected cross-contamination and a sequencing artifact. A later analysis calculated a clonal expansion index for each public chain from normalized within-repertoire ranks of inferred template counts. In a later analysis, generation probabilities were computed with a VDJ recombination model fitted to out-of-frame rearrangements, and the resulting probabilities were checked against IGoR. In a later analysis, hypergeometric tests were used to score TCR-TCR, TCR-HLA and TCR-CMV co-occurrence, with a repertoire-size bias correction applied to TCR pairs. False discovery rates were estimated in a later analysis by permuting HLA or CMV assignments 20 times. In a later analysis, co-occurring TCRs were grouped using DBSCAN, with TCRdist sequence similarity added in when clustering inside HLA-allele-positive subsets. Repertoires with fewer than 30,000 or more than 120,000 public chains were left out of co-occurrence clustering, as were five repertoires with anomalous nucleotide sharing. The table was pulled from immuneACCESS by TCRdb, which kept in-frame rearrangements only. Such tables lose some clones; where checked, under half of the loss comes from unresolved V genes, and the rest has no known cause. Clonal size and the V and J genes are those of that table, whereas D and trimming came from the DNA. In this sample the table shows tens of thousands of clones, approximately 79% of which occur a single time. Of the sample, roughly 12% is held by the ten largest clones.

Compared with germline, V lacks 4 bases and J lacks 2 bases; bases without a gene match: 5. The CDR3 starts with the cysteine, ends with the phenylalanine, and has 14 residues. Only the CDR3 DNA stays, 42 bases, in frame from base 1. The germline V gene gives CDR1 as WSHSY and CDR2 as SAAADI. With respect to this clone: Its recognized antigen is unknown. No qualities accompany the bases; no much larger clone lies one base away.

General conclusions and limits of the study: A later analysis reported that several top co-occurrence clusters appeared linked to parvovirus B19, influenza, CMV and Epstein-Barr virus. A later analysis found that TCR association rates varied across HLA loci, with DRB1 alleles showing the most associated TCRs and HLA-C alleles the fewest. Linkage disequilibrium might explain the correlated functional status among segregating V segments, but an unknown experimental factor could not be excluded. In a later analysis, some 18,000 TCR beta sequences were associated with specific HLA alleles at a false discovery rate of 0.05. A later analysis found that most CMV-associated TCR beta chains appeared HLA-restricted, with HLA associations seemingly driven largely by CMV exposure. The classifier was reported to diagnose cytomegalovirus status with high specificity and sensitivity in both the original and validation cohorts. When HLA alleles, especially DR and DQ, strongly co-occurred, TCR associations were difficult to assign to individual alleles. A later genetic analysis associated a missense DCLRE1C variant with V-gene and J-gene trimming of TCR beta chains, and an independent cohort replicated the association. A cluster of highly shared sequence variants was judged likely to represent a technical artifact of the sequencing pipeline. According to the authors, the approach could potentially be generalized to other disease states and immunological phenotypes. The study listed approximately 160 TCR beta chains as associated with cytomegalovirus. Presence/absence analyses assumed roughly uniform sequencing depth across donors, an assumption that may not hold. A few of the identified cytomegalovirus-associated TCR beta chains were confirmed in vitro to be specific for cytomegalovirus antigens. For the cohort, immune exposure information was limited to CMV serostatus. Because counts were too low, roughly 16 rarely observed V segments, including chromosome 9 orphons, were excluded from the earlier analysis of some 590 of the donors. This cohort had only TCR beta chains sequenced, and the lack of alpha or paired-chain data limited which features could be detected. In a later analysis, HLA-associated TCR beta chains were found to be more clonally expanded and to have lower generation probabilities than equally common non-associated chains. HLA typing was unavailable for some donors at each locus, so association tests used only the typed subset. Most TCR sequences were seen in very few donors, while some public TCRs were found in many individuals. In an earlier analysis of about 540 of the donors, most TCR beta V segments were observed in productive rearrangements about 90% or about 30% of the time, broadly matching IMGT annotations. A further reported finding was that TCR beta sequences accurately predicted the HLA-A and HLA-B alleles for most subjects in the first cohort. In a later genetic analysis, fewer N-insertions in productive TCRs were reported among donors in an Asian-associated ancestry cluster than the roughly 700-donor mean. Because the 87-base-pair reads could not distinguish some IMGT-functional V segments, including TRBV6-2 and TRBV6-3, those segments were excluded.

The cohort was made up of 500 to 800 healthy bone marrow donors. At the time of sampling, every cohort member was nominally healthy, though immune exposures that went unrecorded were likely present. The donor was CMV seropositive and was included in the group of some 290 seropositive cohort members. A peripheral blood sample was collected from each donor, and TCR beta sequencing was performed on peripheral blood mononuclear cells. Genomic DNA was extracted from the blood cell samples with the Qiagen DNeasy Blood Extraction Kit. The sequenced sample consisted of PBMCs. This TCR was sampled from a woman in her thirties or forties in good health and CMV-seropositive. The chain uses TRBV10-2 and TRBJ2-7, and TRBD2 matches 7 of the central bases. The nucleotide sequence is TGCGCCAGCAGTGGGTCTAGCGGAGCCTACGAGCAGTACTTC. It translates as CASSGSSGAYEQYF.